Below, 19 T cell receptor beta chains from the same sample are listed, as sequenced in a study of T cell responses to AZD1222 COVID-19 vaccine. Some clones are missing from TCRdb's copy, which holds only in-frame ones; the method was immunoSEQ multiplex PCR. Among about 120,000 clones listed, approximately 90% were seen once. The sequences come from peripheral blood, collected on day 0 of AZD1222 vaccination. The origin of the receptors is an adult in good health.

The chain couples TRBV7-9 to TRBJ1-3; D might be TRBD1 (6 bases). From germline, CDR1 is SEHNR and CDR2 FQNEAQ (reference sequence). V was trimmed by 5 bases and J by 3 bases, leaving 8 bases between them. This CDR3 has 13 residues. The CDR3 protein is CASSLGGGNTIYF. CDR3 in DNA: TGTGCCAGCAGCCTAGGGGGTGGAAACACCATATATTTT.

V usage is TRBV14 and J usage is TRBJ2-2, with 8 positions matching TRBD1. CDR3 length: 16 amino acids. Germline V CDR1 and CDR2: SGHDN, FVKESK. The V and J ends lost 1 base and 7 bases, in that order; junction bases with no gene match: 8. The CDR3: CASSQVSTGARGELFF. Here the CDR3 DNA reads TGTGCCAGCAGCCAAGTTTCGACAGGGGCCCGCGGGGAGCTGTTTTTT.

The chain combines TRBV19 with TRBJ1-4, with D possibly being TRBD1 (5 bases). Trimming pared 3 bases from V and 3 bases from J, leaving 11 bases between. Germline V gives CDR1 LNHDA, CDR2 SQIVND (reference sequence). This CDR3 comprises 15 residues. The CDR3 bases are TGTGCCAGTAGTATCTGGGACGGCCCTAATGAAAAACTGTTTTTT. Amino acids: CASSIWDGPNEKLFF.

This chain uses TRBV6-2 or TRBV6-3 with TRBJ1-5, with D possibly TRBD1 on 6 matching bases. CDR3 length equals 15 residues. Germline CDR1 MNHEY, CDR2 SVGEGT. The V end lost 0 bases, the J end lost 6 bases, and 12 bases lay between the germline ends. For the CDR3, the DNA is TGTGCCAGCAGTTACTCGAGAGGGGGGATTCAGCCCCAGCATTTT. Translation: CASSYSRGGIQPQHF.

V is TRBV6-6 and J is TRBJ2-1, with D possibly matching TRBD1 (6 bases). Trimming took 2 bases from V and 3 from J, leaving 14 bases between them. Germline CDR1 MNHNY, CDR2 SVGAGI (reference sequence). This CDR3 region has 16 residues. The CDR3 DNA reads TGTGCCAGCAGTTACAGTCGACAGGTAAACTACAATGAGCAGTTCTTC. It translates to CASSYSRQVNYNEQFF.

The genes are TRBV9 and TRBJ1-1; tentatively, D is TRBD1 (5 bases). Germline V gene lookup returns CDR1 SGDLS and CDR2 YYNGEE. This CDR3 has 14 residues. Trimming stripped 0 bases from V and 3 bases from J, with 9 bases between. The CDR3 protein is CASSVGEGHTEAFF. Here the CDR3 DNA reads TGTGCCAGCAGCGTAGGGGAGGGGCACACTGAAGCTTTCTTT.

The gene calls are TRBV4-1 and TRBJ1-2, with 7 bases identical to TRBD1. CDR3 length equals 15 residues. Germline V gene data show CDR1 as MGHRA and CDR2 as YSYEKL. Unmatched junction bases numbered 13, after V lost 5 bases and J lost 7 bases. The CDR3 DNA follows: TGCGCCAGCAGCTACTGCGACAGGGCATTATCTGGCTACACCTTC. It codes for CASSYCDRALSGYTF.

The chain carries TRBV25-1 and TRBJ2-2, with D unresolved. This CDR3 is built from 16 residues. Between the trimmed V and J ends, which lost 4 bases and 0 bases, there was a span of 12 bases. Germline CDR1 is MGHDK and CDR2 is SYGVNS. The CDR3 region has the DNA TGTGCCAGCAGTGCCACCCGGGTCGCGAACACCGGGGAGCTGTTTTTT. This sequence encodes CASSATRVANTGELFF. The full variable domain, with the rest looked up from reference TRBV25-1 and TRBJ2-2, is EADIYQTPRYLVIGTGKKITLECSQTMGHDKMYWYQQDPGMELHLIHYSYGVNSTEKGDLSSESTVSRIRTEHFPLTLESARPSHTSQYLCASSATRVANTGELFFGEGSRLTVL.

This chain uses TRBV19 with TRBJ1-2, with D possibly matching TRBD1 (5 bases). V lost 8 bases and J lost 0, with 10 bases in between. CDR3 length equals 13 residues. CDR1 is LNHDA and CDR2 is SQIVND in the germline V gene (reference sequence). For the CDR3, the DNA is TGTGCCAGTGTGGGGGAGACTAACTATGGCTACACCTTC. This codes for CASVGETNYGYTF.

CDR3 DNA sequence: TGTGCCAGCAGTTTCGGGGAGGGGGTCGAGCAGTACTTC. As protein: CASSFGEGVEQYF. This rearrangement joins TRBV27 to TRBJ2-7; D perhaps matches TRBD2 (7 bases). Germline V CDR1 and CDR2: MNHEY, SMNVEV (reference sequence). V was shortened by 3 bases and J by 6 bases, with 12 bases between the two germline ends. This CDR3 contains 13 residues.

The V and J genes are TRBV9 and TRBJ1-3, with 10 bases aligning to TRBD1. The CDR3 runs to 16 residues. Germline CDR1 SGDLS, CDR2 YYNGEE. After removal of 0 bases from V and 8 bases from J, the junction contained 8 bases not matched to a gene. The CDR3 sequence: CASSVGGTGASDTIYF. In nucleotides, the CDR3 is TGTGCCAGCAGCGTAGGAGGGACAGGGGCCTCGGACACCATATATTTT.

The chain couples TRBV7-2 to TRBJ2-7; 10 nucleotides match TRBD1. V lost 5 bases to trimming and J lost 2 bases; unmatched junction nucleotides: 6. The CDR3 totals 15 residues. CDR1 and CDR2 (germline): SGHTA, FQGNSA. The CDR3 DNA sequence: TGTGCCAGCAGCCGGATTGGGACAGGGGCCTACGAGCAGTACTTC. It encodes CASSRIGTGAYEQYF.

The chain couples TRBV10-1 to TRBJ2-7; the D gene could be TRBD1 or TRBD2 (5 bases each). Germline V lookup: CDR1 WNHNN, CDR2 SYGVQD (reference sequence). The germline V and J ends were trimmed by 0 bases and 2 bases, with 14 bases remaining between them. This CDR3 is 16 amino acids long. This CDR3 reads CASSESEGTDPYEQYF. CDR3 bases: TGCGCCAGCAGTGAGTCGGAAGGGACGGACCCCTACGAGCAGTACTTC.

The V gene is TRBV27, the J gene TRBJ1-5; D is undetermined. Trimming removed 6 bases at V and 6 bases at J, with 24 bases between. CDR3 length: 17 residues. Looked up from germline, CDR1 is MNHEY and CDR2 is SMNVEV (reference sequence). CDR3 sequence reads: CASSPRALDFNGQPQHF. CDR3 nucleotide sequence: TGTGCCAGCAGCCCTCGGGCCCTGGACTTCAACGGTCAGCCCCAGCATTTT.

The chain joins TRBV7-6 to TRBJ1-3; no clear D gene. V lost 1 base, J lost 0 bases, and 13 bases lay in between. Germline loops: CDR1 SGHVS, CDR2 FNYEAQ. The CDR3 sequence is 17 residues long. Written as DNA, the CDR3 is TGTGCCAGCAGCTTAGTTCTGGACCGTAGCTCTGGAAACACCATATATTTT. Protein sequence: CASSLVLDRSSGNTIYF.

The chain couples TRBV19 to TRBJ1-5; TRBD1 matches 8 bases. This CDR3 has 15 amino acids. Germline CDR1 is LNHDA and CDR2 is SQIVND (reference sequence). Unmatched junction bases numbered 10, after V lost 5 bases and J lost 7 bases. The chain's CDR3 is CASSAKTGVGQPQHF. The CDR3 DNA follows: TGTGCCAGTAGTGCTAAGACAGGGGTAGGCCAGCCCCAGCATTTT.

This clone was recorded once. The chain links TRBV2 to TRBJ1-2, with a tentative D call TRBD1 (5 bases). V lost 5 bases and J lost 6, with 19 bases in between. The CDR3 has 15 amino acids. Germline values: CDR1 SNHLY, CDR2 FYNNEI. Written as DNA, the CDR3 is TGTGCCAGCAGTCCTCTCTCGGGGTTGACAGATGGCTACACCTTC. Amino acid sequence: CASSPLSGLTDGYTF.

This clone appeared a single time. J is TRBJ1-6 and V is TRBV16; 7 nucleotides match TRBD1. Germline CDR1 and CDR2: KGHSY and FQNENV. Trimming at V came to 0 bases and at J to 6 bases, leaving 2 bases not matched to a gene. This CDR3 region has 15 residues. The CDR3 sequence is CASSQSAGGNSPLHF. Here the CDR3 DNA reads TGTGCCAGCAGCCAATCGGCAGGGGGTAATTCACCCCTCCACTTT. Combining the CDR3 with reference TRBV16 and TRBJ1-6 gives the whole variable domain GEEVAQTPKHLVRGEGQKAKLYCAPIKGHSYVFWYQQVLKNEFKFLISFQNENVFDETGMPKERFSAKCLPNSPCSLEIQATKLEDSAVYFCASSQSAGGNSPLHFGNGTRLTVT.

Here the CDR3 reads CASSEWGSPPETQYF. In DNA form, the CDR3 reads TGTGCCAGCAGTGAATGGGGCAGCCCACCGGAGACCCAGTACTTC. The chain couples TRBV25-1 to TRBJ2-5; the D gene is possibly TRBD1 (5 bases). The V gene's germline CDR1 is MGHDK and CDR2 SYGVNS. The V gene lost 1 base and the J gene lost 5 bases, with 14 bases spanning the gap. This CDR3 is built from 15 residues.